These 13 T cell receptor beta chains were sequenced from one sample in a study of human T cells and chemical hapten exposure. The time point here: patch test 3, about 24 weeks after DPC sensitization. As for treatment: therapeutic diphenylcyclopropenone sensitization with weekly scalp DPC. From the RACE reads, TCRdb called clonotypes with MiXCR, one entry per CDR3 protein. The sample gives roughly 130,000 distinct CDR3 sequences, about 11% of which show up once; 2.4% is in the top ten. This specimen was whole blood, taken in connection with sensitization to the hapten diphenylcyclopropenone (DPC). These receptor sequences come from a woman between 45 and 60 years old with alopecia areata. Some clones in this sample may be carry-over from other donors' samples.

This rearrangement joins TRBV3-1 to TRBJ1-5, with D unresolved. The V and J ends lost 1 base and 9 bases respectively, with 10 bases between them. Germline V gene sequence: CDR1 LGHDT, CDR2 YNNKEL (reference sequence). The CDR3 totals 13 residues. CDR3 sequence: CASSQGGLPPQHF. The CDR3 DNA reads as TGTGCCAGCAGCCAAGGAGGTTTGCCGCCCCAGCATTTT.

The sample holds many counts of this clonotype. The rearrangement uses TRBV7-9 and TRBJ2-7; no reliable D call. The CDR3 is 15 residues long. V lost 1 base, J lost 0 bases, and 10 bases lay in between. From germline, CDR1 is SEHNR and CDR2 FQNEAQ (reference sequence). The DNA of the CDR3 is TGTGCCAGCAGCTTAGGATTGGGCGGCTCCTACGAGCAGTACTTC. It specifies CASSLGLGGSYEQYF.

This clonotype was picked up a small number of times. V and J are TRBV20-1 and TRBJ2-7; D may match TRBD1 or TRBD2 (5 bases each). V lost 5 bases, J lost 7 bases, and 15 bases lay in between. CDR3 size: 12 residues. In germline, CDR1 is DFQATT, CDR2 SNEGSKA (reference sequence). The CDR3 loop reads CSAFVGTQEQYF. CDR3 sequence (DNA): TGCAGTGCTTTTGTTGGGACCCAAGAGCAGTACTTC.

This clonotype was counted at least ten times. The chain recombines TRBV24-1 with TRBJ2-2; D may be TRBD2 (5 bases). This CDR3 spans 14 amino acids. Germline V gene data show CDR1 as KGHDR and CDR2 as SFDVKD. V was clipped by 4 bases and J by 2 bases, with 7 bases between them. CDR3 loop: CATSESGNTGELFF. The CDR3 DNA sequence: TGTGCCACCAGTGAAAGCGGAAACACCGGGGAGCTGTTTTTT.

In nucleotides, the CDR3 is TGCAGCGTTGCCCGACTAGCGGGAGCCTACGAGCAGTACTTC. Translation: CSVARLAGAYEQYF. V usage is TRBV29-1 and J usage is TRBJ2-7; 12 bases agree with TRBD2. This CDR3 is 14 amino acids long. The V gene's germline CDR1 is SQVTM and CDR2 ANQGSEA. J gave up 2 bases and V 4 bases, and 3 bases lay outside the gene matches.

This clonotype has ten or more counts. This rearrangement joins TRBV10-1 to TRBJ2-7; TRBD1 matches 8 bases. CDR3 size: 12 residues. CDR1 is WNHNN, CDR2 SYGVQD, per germline (reference sequence). V shed 9 bases, J shed 2 bases, and the junction held 3 bases outside the gene matches. The CDR3, as DNA: TGCGCCAGTGGGACAGGTCCCTACGAGCAGTACTTC. Amino acid sequence: CASGTGPYEQYF.

This clonotype was counted at least ten times. The rearrangement joins TRBV29-1 to TRBJ2-3; perhaps TRBD2 as D (5 bases). There are 13 residues in the CDR3. The germline V and J ends were trimmed by 6 bases and 2 bases, with 12 bases remaining between them. Germline V gives CDR1 SQVTM, CDR2 ANQGSEA. CDR3 in amino acids: CSVAGLHTDTQYF. The CDR3 nucleotides are TGCAGCGTCGCTGGACTCCACACAGATACGCAGTATTTT.

This clonotype showed up just once. This chain uses TRBV2 with TRBJ2-7; 10 nucleotides match TRBD2. V lost 6 bases to trimming and J lost 1 base; unmatched junction nucleotides: 6. Germline lookup yields CDR1 SNHLY and CDR2 FYNNEI. The CDR3 is made up of 15 amino acids. The CDR3 protein is CASSRSGGLSYEQYF. CDR3 bases: TGTGCCAGCAGCCGTAGCGGGGGGCTGTCCTACGAGCAGTACTTC. The variable domain in full, completed from reference TRBV2 and TRBJ2-7, reads EPEVTQTPSHQVTQMGQEVILRCVPISNHLYFYWYRQILGQKVEFLVSFYNNEISEKSEIFDDQFSVERPDGSNFTLKIRSTKLEDSAMYFCASSRSGGLSYEQYFGPGTRLTVT.

This clonotype was recorded many times. This chain joins TRBV10-3 and TRBJ2-1; 9 bases agree with TRBD2. Looked up from germline, CDR1 is ENHRY and CDR2 is SYGVKD. The CDR3 length is 13 residues. V gave up 6 bases and J gave up 6 bases; unmatched junction bases: 3. CDR3 protein: CAIRAGGPNEQFF. For the CDR3, the DNA is TGTGCCATCAGGGCGGGGGGGCCCAATGAGCAGTTCTTC.

There are many counts of this clonotype. This chain connects TRBV4-1 to TRBJ2-7; the D is unclear. Trimming shortened V by 0 bases and J by 0 bases, and 12 bases separated the two germline ends. CDR1 is MGHRA and CDR2 is YSYEKL in the germline V gene. CDR3 size: 16 residues. The CDR3 bases are TGCGCCAGCAGCCAAGATCGAGTAGAAAGCTCCTACGAGCAGTACTTC. Amino acid sequence: CASSQDRVESSYEQYF.

The chain carries TRBV7-9 and TRBJ1-1, with 9 nucleotides matching TRBD1. Germline values: CDR1 SEHNR, CDR2 FQNEAQ (reference sequence). This CDR3 contains 12 residues. Trimming removed 5 bases from V and 9 bases from J; junction bases left unmatched: 4. This CDR3 reads CASSNNRGQAFF. As DNA, the CDR3 is TGTGCCAGCAGCAACAACAGGGGGCAAGCTTTCTTT.

This clonotype was seen a handful of times. V usage is TRBV29-1 and J usage is TRBJ2-1; D ambiguous. V shed 6 bases and J shed 2 bases, with 14 bases lying between them. The germline V gene encodes CDR1 SQVTM and CDR2 ANQGSEA. CDR3 length equals 14 residues. The CDR3 loop is CSVAQKVTYNEQFF. The CDR3 DNA follows: TGCAGCGTCGCCCAAAAGGTTACCTACAATGAGCAGTTCTTC.

This clonotype came up many times. This chain links TRBV20-1 with TRBJ2-1, with TRBD2 matching 8 bases. With V trimmed by 4 bases and J by 3 bases, 14 bases remained unmatched. Germline V gene sequence: CDR1 DFQATT, CDR2 SNEGSKA (reference sequence). This CDR3 comprises 17 residues. In DNA, the CDR3 is TGCAGTGCTAAACCTGTCCTAGCGGGCGATCTCTACAATGAGCAGTTCTTC. Residues: CSAKPVLAGDLYNEQFF.